The 16 T cell receptor beta chains below come from one sample, sequenced in a study of T-cell reconstitution after alpha-beta-depleted transplantation in children. Unique molecular identifiers were used to barcode this TCRbeta library. Each CDR3 protein is one row after TCRdb ran MiXCR on the PCR reads. The data contain 600,000 or so distinct CDR3 sequences, roughly 24% of them singletons. The sample was PBMCs, mostly from graft donor cells, taken 360 days after TCRalphabeta/CD19-depleted stem cell transplant. These receptors were taken from a boy younger than two who had a stem cell transplant for acute myeloid leukemia, so the T cells may come from the graft donor.

The V gene is TRBV6-5, the J gene TRBJ2-2; either TRBD1 or TRBD2 may supply D (5 bases each). CDR1 is MNHEY and CDR2 is SVGAGI in the germline V gene. The CDR3 covers 14 residues. Trimming cost V 0 bases and J 6 bases, with 8 bases left between them. The CDR3 DNA reads TGTGCCAGCAGTTACTCTTGGGGACCCGGGGAGCTGTTTTTT. It encodes CASSYSWGPGELFF.

The chain links TRBV6-6 to TRBJ2-2; no clear D. The germline gives CDR1 MNHNY, CDR2 SVGAGI (reference sequence). Trimming stripped 0 bases from V and 2 bases from J, with 16 bases between. This CDR3 has 18 amino acids. The CDR3 sequence: CASSYSSYQRQNTGELFF. CDR3 DNA: TGTGCCAGCAGTTACTCGAGTTACCAAAGGCAAAACACCGGGGAGCTGTTTTTT.

V and J are TRBV7-3 and TRBJ1-1; 7 bases agree with TRBD1. Germline V gene data show CDR1 as SGHTA and CDR2 as FQGTGA. The CDR3 is made up of 16 amino acids. V was pared by 5 bases and J by 2 bases, with 11 bases of the junction left unmatched. The CDR3 coding sequence is TGTGCCAGCAGCCCGGCCTTCGACAGGGTTAACACTGAAGCTTTCTTT. This gives the protein CASSPAFDRVNTEAFF. Full variable domain (outside the CDR3, taken from reference TRBV7-3 and TRBJ1-1): GAGVSQTPSNKVTEKGKYVELRCDPISGHTALYWYRQSLGQGPEFLIYFQGTGAADDSGLPNDRFFAVRPEGSVSTLKIQRTERGDSAVYLCASSPAFDRVNTEAFFGQGTRLTVV.

This clonotype has more than one count but fewer than ten. The chain links TRBV20-1 to TRBJ1-2; weak D call: TRBD1 (6 bases). V dropped 4 bases and J dropped 8 bases, with 20 bases sitting between them. The germline V gene encodes CDR1 DFQATT and CDR2 SNEGSKA (reference sequence). This CDR3 has 14 amino acids. CDR3 in DNA: TGCAGTGCTACCCCCCTTACAGGGTACGGAGGCTACACCTTC. It is translated as CSATPLTGYGGYTF.

Ten or more counts support this clonotype. This chain joins TRBV29-1 and TRBJ2-5; the D gene is possibly TRBD1 (5 bases). The CDR3 covers 13 residues. Germline loops: CDR1 SQVTM, CDR2 ANQGSEA. Trimming removed 7 bases at V and 1 base at J, with 13 bases between. Here the CDR3 reads CSGGRGLQETQYF. Written as DNA, the CDR3 is TGCAGCGGCGGTAGGGGCCTCCAAGAGACCCAGTACTTC.

The chain couples TRBV12-3 or TRBV12-4 to TRBJ1-2; 11 nucleotides match TRBD1. The CDR3 is 13 residues long. Trimming took 11 bases from V and 8 from J; bases not matched to a gene: 10. CDR3 sequence (DNA): TGTGCCGGAGGGGGGACAGGGGGAGGCGGCTACACCTTC. The encoded protein is CAGGGTGGGGYTF.

The J gene is TRBJ2-3, the V gene TRBV20-1; 15 nucleotides match TRBD2. The germline V gene has CDR1 DFQATT and CDR2 SNEGSKA (reference sequence). There are 16 residues in the CDR3. The V and J ends lost 5 bases and 5 bases, in that order; junction bases with no gene match: 8. The CDR3 bases are TGCAGTGCTTCCTCTGGACTAGCGGGGGGGCAAGATACGCAGTATTTT. It yields the protein CSASSGLAGGQDTQYF.

There are a few counts of this clonotype. CDR3 amino acids: CSAKIGQGGVYTF. The CDR3, as DNA: TGCAGTGCTAAAATAGGACAGGGGGGGGTCTACACCTTC. The V call is TRBV20-1, the J call TRBJ1-2; TRBD1 matches at 10 bases. Per germline, CDR1 DFQATT and CDR2 SNEGSKA (reference sequence). Losses at the gene ends were 4 bases for V and 10 bases for J; bases not matched to a gene: 9. This CDR3 contains 13 residues.

The sample holds many counts of this clonotype. This chain joins TRBV4-3 and TRBJ2-5, with 7 bases identical to TRBD2. V dropped 4 bases and J dropped 7; count of bases not matched to a gene: 15. Germline V gene sequence: CDR1 LGHNA, CDR2 YSLEER. This CDR3 has 16 residues. The CDR3 nucleotides read TGCGCCAGCAGCCCAGGGCGGAGACGGGAGCGGGGGACCCAGTACTTC. It is translated as CASSPGRRRERGTQYF.

In its sample, this clonotype was seen many times. The V gene is TRBV4-2, the J gene TRBJ1-5; 9 nucleotides align to TRBD1. Germline V lookup: CDR1 LGHNA, CDR2 YNFKEQ. The CDR3 loop spans 15 amino acids. The trim removed 10 bases at V and 6 bases at J, leaving 13 bases unmatched. For the CDR3, the DNA is TGTGCCATCGAACCAAATACGGGACAGGGTCAGCCCCAGCATTTT. This translates into CAIEPNTGQGQPQHF.

This clonotype was seen repeatedly, ten times or more. J is TRBJ2-7 and V is TRBV7-8; TRBD1 agrees at 10 bases. Germline V gene sequence: CDR1 SGHVS, CDR2 FQNEAQ. V shed 5 bases and J 0 bases; nucleotides not matched to a gene: 10. This CDR3 contains 17 residues. The CDR3 is CASSPWGGQGTSYEQYF. In DNA form, the CDR3 reads TGTGCCAGCAGCCCCTGGGGGGGACAGGGGACCTCCTACGAGCAGTACTTC.

This clonotype was seen repeatedly, ten times or more. The chain employs TRBV29-1 and TRBJ1-2; D remains unclear. The germline V gene encodes CDR1 SQVTM and CDR2 ANQGSEA. The CDR3 consists of 13 residues. V was cut by 6 bases and J by 3 bases, with 14 bases left in between. The CDR3 nucleotides are TGCAGCGTGCTGGGTACGGTCGACTATGGCTACACCTTC. It yields the protein CSVLGTVDYGYTF.

In this sample, this clonotype turned up many times. J is TRBJ2-2 and V is TRBV4-3; D may be TRBD2 (6 bases). V lost 0 bases and J 3 bases, leaving 17 bases between the germline ends. This CDR3 has 18 residues. CDR1 LGHNA and CDR2 YSLEER come from the germline V gene. As DNA, the CDR3 is TGCGCCAGCAGCCAAGATAGGTCTACCGGGAGTTACACCGGGGAGCTGTTTTTT. This sequence encodes CASSQDRSTGSYTGELFF.

CDR3 DNA: TGTGCCAGCAGTTTAAGACTAGCGGGGATCTCTGGGGCCAACGTCCTGACTTTC. Translated, it gives CASSLRLAGISGANVLTF. The chain employs TRBV12-3 or TRBV12-4 and TRBJ2-6; 11 positions agree with TRBD2. CDR3 length: 18 amino acids. The J segment lost 0 bases and the V segment lost 2 bases, leaving 3 bases of the junction unmatched.

This clonotype was detected ten times or more. The CDR3 region is CASSLEGLATDTQYF. The CDR3, as DNA: TGTGCCAGCAGTTTGGAGGGACTAGCAACAGATACGCAGTATTTT. V and J are TRBV7-3 and TRBJ2-3; 9 positions match TRBD2. Germline V gene sequence: CDR1 SGHTA, CDR2 FQGTGA. Trimming cost V 6 bases and J 3 bases; bases outside gene matches: 7. The CDR3 covers 15 residues.

This clonotype was counted a single time. This chain connects TRBV5-1 to TRBJ2-7, with D unresolved. CDR1 SGHRS and CDR2 YFSETQ come from the germline V gene. Trimming took off 1 base at V and 5 bases at J, with 16 bases between the two ends. The CDR3 spans 15 residues. The chain's CDR3 is CASSLYSELNHEQYF. The CDR3 coding sequence is TGCGCCAGCAGCTTGTATTCAGAACTGAACCACGAGCAGTACTTC.